Listed below are T cell receptor beta chains from one sample, sequenced in a study of cytomegalovirus exposure and HLA in healthy donors. Clones were sequenced by immunoSEQ multiplex PCR, and TCRdb holds only the in-frame ones, with some missing. The sample has about 130,000 clones, 75% to 90% seen once. The sequencing input was PBMCs. The source is a woman aged 18-29 years in good health and CMV-seronegative. The conserved cysteine and the conserved F or W are not part of the CDR3 here.

V gene	J gene	CDR3 protein
TRBV6-5	TRBJ1-2	ASGETGIWYGYT
TRBV5-1	TRBJ2-1	ASSLGIQGLDNEQF
TRBV4-2	TRBJ2-1	ASNPGSGPYNEQF
TRBV5-1	TRBJ2-3	ASSRGLRGDTDTQY
TRBV19	TRBJ1-1	ASSMTRRAF
TRBV2	TRBJ2-3	ASRTTGGADTQY
TRBV2	TRBJ2-1	ASSDIAGRRYEQF
TRBV6-5	TRBJ1-3	ASSSGGGNTIY
TRBV29-1	TRBJ2-3	SVVTASTDTQY
TRBV18	TRBJ2-2	ASSEEEVTGELF
TRBV9	TRBJ1-2	ASSPMGGQFNYGYT
TRBV20-1	TRBJ1-2	SARDREYYT
TRBV10-3	TRBJ2-7	AISELSYEQY
TRBV6-5	TRBJ1-6	ASSRTGDNSPLH
TRBV30	TRBJ2-5	AWSLAGGRETQY
TRBV13	TRBJ1-2	ASSTQQGVGGYT
TRBV27	TRBJ2-5	ASKRRADLGLAEGQETQY
TRBV18	TRBJ2-7	ASRGQREVSYEQY